This TCR beta chain was observed in a study of spatial heterogeneity in lung cancer. The overall study: The count of detected beta-chain sequences consistently exceeded that of alpha-chain sequences.

TCRdb re-called the 5' RACE reads with MiXCR, one entry per CDR3 protein. In the table there are some 37,000 distinct CDR3 sequences, roughly 5% of which are singletons. This clonotype was picked up many times. Time point of the sample: sample taken at primary tumor resection. Tumor, nontumor lung or frozen PBMC supplied whole RNA that was sequenced unsorted. Per germline, CDR1 DFQATT and CDR2 SNEGSKA (reference sequence). The CDR3 has 16 amino acids. The V segment lost 1 base and the J segment 0 bases; nucleotides outside the gene matches: 8. The J gene is TRBJ2-7, the V gene TRBV20-1, with 8 bases that match TRBD2. The specimen comprised PBMCs, sampled at surgery. The origin of this receptor is a female donor with early-stage non-small cell lung cancer. CDR3 sequence: CSARGDRSGDSYEQYF. CDR3 DNA: TGCAGTGCTAGAGGGGATCGTAGCGGGGACTCCTACGAGCAGTACTTC.